The entry below gives a single T cell receptor beta chain sequence along with its context. The repertoire was sequenced with immunoSEQ multiplex PCR; TCRdb's copy has only in-frame clones and lacks some. The sample has some 170,000 clones; over 85% are singletons. These data are taken from a study of cytomegalovirus exposure and HLA in healthy donors. The clonotype originates from a woman aged 18-35 years in good health and CMV-seropositive. Sequences were obtained from PBMCs.

The CDR3 sequence: CASNYGISSYNEQFF. CDR3 nucleotide sequence: TGTGCCAGCAACTACGGGATATCCTCCTACAATGAGCAGTTCTTC. This chain links TRBV6-5 with TRBJ2-1; D may be TRBD2 (5 bases). Trimming took 7 bases from V and 0 from J, leaving 13 bases between them. Germline CDR1 MNHEY, CDR2 SVGAGI. This CDR3 comprises 15 residues.